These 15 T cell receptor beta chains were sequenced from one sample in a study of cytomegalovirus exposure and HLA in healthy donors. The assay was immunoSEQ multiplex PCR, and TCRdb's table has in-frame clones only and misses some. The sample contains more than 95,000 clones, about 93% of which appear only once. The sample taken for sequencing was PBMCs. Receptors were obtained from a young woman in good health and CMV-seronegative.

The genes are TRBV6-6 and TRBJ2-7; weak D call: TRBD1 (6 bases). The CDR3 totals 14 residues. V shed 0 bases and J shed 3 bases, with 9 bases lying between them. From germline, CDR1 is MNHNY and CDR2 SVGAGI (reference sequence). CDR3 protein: CASSYSNRVYEQYF. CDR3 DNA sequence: TGTGCCAGCAGTTACTCGAACAGGGTCTACGAGCAGTACTTC.

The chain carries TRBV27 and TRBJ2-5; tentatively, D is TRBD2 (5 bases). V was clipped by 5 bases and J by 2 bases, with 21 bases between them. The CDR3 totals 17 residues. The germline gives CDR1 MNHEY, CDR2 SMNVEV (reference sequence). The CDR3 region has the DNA TGTGCCAGCAGTCCGATCCAGGTGACCGGCGGGCAAGAGACCCAGTACTTC. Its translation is CASSPIQVTGGQETQYF.

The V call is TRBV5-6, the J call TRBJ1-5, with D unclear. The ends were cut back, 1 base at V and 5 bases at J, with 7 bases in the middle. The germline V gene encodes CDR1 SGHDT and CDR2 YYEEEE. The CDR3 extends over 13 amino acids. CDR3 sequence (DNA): TGTGCCAGCAGCTTGTACAGTCATCAGCCCCAGCATTTT. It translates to CASSLYSHQPQHF.

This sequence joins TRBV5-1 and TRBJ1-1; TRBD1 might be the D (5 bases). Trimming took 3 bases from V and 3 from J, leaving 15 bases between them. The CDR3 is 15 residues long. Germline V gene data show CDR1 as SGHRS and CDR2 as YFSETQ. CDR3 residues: CASSSTTRGYTEAFF. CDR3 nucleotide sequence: TGCGCCAGCAGCTCTACGACCCGGGGGTACACTGAAGCTTTCTTT.

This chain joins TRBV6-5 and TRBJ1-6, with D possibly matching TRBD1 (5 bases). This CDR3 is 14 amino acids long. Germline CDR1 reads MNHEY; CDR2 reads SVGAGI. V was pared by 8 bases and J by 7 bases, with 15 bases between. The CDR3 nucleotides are TGTGCCAGCCGGTTGGGGCGGCACAATTCACCCCTCCACTTT. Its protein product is CASRLGRHNSPLHF.

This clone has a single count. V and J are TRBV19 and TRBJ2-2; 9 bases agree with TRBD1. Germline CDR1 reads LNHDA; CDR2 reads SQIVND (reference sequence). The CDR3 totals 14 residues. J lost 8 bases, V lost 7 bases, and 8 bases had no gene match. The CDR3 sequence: CASTSGTGIGELFF. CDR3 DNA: TGTGCCAGTACATCCGGGACAGGGATAGGGGAGCTGTTTTTT.

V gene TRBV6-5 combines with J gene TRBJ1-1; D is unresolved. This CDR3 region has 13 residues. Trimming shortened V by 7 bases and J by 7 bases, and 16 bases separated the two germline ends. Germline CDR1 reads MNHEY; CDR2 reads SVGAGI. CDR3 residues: CASTQSYFSEAFF. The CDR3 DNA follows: TGTGCCAGCACCCAAAGTTATTTCAGTGAAGCTTTCTTT.

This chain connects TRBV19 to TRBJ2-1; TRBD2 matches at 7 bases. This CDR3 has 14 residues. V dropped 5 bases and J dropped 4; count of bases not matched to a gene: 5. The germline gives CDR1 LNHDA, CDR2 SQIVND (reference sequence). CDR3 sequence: CASSPPGGYNEQFF. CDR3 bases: TGTGCCAGTAGTCCCCCGGGGGGTTACAATGAGCAGTTCTTC.

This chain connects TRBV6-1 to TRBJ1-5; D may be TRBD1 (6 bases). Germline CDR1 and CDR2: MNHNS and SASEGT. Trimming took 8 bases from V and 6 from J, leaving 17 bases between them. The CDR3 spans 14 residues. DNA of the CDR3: TGTGCCAGCGGGGGCCGGGGTGTTAGTCAGCCCCAGCATTTT. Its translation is CASGGRGVSQPQHF.

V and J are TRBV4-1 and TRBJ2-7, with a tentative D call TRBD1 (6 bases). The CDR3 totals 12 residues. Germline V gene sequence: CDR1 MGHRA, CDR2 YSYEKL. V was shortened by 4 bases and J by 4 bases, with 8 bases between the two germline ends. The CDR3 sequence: CASSPQGYEQYF. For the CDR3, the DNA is TGCGCCAGCAGCCCCCAGGGGTACGAGCAGTACTTC.

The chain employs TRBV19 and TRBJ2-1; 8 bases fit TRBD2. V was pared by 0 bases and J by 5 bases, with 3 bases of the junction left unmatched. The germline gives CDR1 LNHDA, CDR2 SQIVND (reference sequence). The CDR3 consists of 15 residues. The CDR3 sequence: CASSIETSGHNEQFF. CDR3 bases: TGTGCCAGTAGTATAGAAACTAGCGGACACAATGAGCAGTTCTTC.

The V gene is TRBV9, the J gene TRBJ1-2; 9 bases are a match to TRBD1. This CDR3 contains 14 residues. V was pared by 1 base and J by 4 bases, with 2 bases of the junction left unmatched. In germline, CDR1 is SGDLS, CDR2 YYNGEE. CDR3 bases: TGTGCCAGCAGCGTACGGACAGGGGCCTATGGCTACACCTTC. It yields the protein CASSVRTGAYGYTF.

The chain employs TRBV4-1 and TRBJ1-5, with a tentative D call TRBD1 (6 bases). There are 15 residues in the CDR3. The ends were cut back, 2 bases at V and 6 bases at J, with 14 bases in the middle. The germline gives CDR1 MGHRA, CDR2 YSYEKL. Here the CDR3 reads CASSQPTPQGQPQHF. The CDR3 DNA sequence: TGCGCCAGCAGCCAACCAACTCCACAGGGTCAGCCCCAGCATTTT.

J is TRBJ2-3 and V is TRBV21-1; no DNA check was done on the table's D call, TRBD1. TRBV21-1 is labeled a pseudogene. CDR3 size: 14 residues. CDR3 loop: CATVNRGSTDTQYF. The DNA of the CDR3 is TGTGCCACCGTTAACAGGGGTTCCACAGATACGCAGTATTTT.

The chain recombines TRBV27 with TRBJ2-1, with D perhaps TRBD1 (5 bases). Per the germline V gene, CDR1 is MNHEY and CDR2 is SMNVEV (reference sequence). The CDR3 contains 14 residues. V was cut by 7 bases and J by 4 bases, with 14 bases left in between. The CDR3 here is CASTRQSAYNEQFF. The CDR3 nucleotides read TGTGCCAGCACCCGACAGTCAGCGTACAATGAGCAGTTCTTC.